Listed here is a single T cell receptor beta chain. In its sample, this clonotype was seen many times. What this receptor recognizes is not known. Base quality data are lacking; no much larger clone is found one base away. The sample belongs to a study of T cells in Graves' hyperthyroidism and ophthalmopathy (dated 2019 in TCRdb). Regarding the complete study: Peripheral blood was collected at initial diagnosis, before any treatment. Whether ophthalmopathy could be predicted prospectively was tested in an independent validation cohort made up of roughly 19 hyperthyroidism patients plus 17 patients who later progressed to ophthalmopathy. The paper reports TCR Vbeta CDR3 sequencing of approximately 140 peripheral blood samples: 40 to 45 ophthalmopathy, under 80 hyperthyroidism and roughly 17 progressor patients. In addition, the study compared T-cell repertoires in thyroid tissue and in blood from several Graves' hyperthyroidism patients. The 100 or so discovery patients were divided at random into training and test sets in a 7:3 ratio. TCR V-J signatures able to tell the groups apart were searched for in a discovery cohort of 100 or so patients, of whom fewer than 45 had Graves' ophthalmopathy and 57 had stable Graves' hyperthyroidism. After blood sampling, hyperthyroidism patients were treated with methimazole at a starting dose of 30 mg daily, and ophthalmopathy patients were treated with high-dose intravenous methylprednisolone.

A patient counted as having stable Graves' hyperthyroidism if no progression to ophthalmopathy occurred over 18 months of follow-up. Hyperthyroidism patients were aged 18 to 65 years and newly diagnosed, with disease duration of less than 2 months. Exclusion was applied to patients with uncontrolled infections, other autoimmune diseases, pregnancy or lactation. Diagnoses were based on clinical symptoms, serum thyroxine and TRAb, thyroid ultrasound and orbital computed tomography. PBMCs were separated from roughly 10 ml of fresh peripheral blood using Ficoll-Paque density gradient centrifugation. Trizol reagent was used to extract total RNA, and RNA quality was then checked on an Agilent 2100 Bioanalyzer. Broader findings and caveats from the paper: In cross-validation, a model built on a 13 V-J signature told ophthalmopathy apart from stable hyperthyroidism with approximately 90% sensitivity and roughly 83% specificity, and in testing the same model reached 80%/75%. No statistical method was used to set the sample size in advance, and investigators knew the group allocation. In validation, progression to ophthalmopathy was predicted by the model with more than 65% sensitivity and approximately 78% specificity, a median of roughly six months before onset. Most expanded thyroid clonotypes (frequency above 0.001) were also found in blood, which suggests that blood repertoires may mirror thyroid immune responses.

TCR beta CDR3 regions were amplified from RNA transcripts. A first-round RT-PCR of the TCR CDR3 used the HTBI primer set with the Qiagen OneStep RT-PCR kit. Libraries were constructed in a second round of multiplex PCR, after which size selection and purification were carried out. Paired-end sequencing of the libraries was performed with 100 bp reads on an Illumina HiSeq2000. The paper's data handling went like this. Raw data were processed with SOAPnuke, discarding reads with adapters, uncalled bases, mean Phred below 15, or no exact constant-primer or identifier match. COPE v1.2.5 was used to merge the high-quality paired reads, and each unique nucleotide sequence was defined as a clonotype. MiTCR v1.1 was used to align the clonotypes against IMGT TRBV, TRBD and TRBJ reference segments. The analysis was restricted to V-J combinations with a frequency above 0.0001, which together covered 99% to 99.2% of the repertoires. A TCS score was defined as the ratio of F50 (clonal expansion) to E x V (chaos), with BLOSUM62-based TCRdist applied between CDR3 peptides within each V-J. Welch's t-statistics and random forest reduced roughly 540 V-J features to around 14, which were used in a naive Bayes classifier (R e1071). TCRdb redid the processing of the public reads, applying fastp at Q25 and MiXCR, and retained in-frame beta chains. Duplicate CDR3 protein sequences are folded into a single record with the most common DNA and genes. The V and J calls follow TCRdb's processing rather than the paper's. Here the sample has over 300,000 distinct CDR3 sequences; about 15% occur a single time. The ten largest clones take up about 11% of the sample.

The source is a woman between 55 and 75 years old with Graves' hyperthyroidism. Sequenced: blood.

Read as DNA, the sequence is TGTGCCAGCAGCCCCCCGGGATCAGCCTACGAGCAGTACTTC. Translated, this is CASSPPGSAYEQYF. The chain couples TRBV12-3 or TRBV12-4 to TRBJ2-7; TRBD2 might be the D gene, on 5 matching bases. The CDR3, from cysteine to phenylalanine, totals 14 residues. Only CDR3 DNA remains: 42 bases, in frame from the first base. Trimming takes 6 bases from V and 2 bases from J, and the germline ends sit 14 bases apart.